This T cell receptor (beta chain) was observed in a study of T cell repertoires in cytomegalovirus infection. Study overall: Epitope selection comprised recently identified HLA-C-restricted CMV epitopes and well-studied HLA-B-restricted CMV epitopes. CMV infection together with matching HLA type was indicated by public TCR beta signatures. Findings and caveats of the study: Ex vivo, HLA-C-restricted CMV-specific TCR beta clonotypes prevailed over the rest of the response.

There are 18 residues in the CDR3. V lost 0 bases, J lost 0 bases, and 16 bases lay in between. The germline V gene encodes CDR1 LNHNV and CDR2 YYDKDF (reference sequence). TCRdb processed the reads anew with MiXCR; each CDR3 protein has one entry. The sample carries some 800,000 distinct CDR3 sequences, approximately 32% recorded once. As concerns this clonotype: What it binds is unknown.

The V and J genes are TRBV15 and TRBJ2-3, with D unclear. The sequences come from cultured CD8+ T cells from PBMCs, collected from culture after CMV antigen stimulation. The clonotype comes from a human donor in good health (CMV status not recorded). Some clones in this sample may be carry-over from other donors' samples. In DNA form, the CDR3 reads TGTGCCACCAGCAGAGATTGGCAGCAGTGGGAAAGCACAGATACGCAGTATTTT. It encodes CATSRDWQQWESTDTQYF. The full variable domain, in which reference TRBV15 and TRBJ2-3 provide the parts outside the CDR3, is DAMVIQNPRYQVTQFGKPVTLSCSQTLNHNVMYWYQQKSSQAPKLLFHYYDKDFNNEADTPDNFQSRRPNTSFCFLDIRSPGLGDTAMYLCATSRDWQQWESTDTQYFGPGTRLTVL.